The clone carrying this T cell receptor beta chain was counted at least ten times. The data were obtained in a study of early T cells in non-severe SARS-CoV-2 infection. Study-level information: Chains were unpaired, as sequencing was done on bulk RNA from unsorted whole blood.

Trimming took 0 bases from V and 1 from J; bases not matched to a gene: 6. Germline V gene sequence: CDR1 SGHKS, CDR2 YYEKEE (reference sequence). This CDR3 is built from 16 residues. MiXCR, applied by TCRdb to the 5' RACE reads, yields one record per CDR3 protein. The sample consists of about 80,000 distinct CDR3 sequences, 11% of them appearing once. Input material: whole blood. The chain employs TRBV5-5 and TRBJ1-2, with 7 bases identical to TRBD1. The sequence was obtained from an adult who was a healthcare worker with PCR-confirmed SARS-CoV-2 infection or an uninfected control (not recorded which). Written as DNA, the CDR3 is TGTGCCAGCAGCTTGGCAGGACAGGAGTTTAACTATGGCTACACCTTC. It codes for CASSLAGQEFNYGYTF.